This T cell receptor (beta chain) was documented in a study of blood T cell repertoires in COVID-19. Clones were read by immunoSEQ multiplex PCR, and TCRdb kept only the in-frame ones, dropping some. Here the sample spans about 170,000 clones, around 81% being singletons. CDR1 and CDR2 (germline): LNHDA, SQIVND (reference sequence). The CDR3 is 13 residues long. The germline V and J ends were trimmed by 5 bases and 10 bases, with 15 bases remaining between them. This chain links TRBV19 with TRBJ1-5; D is ambiguous. This TCR came from a woman of 80 years or more with COVID-19, enrolled during active disease. Sample: peripheral blood. The CDR3 nucleotides are TGTGCCAGTAGTGCAGCGGGGATGGGACCCCAGCATTTT. This encodes CASSAAGMGPQHF.